This TCR beta chain was profiled in a study of blood T cells in healthy people across ages (dated by TCRdb to between 2015 and 2017). Regarding the study in general: In model experiments, roughly one uniquely barcoded TCR beta cDNA molecule per two T cells was captured by template switching. For two donors (one aged 18 to 29 and one aged 80 or older), the study analyzed two additional independent replicas of 1 million unique cDNA reads from the same blood draw. Using deep sequencing normalized with unique cDNA molecular identifiers, the study measured how TCR beta repertoire diversity changes with age. The donors were split into four age groups: young (average about 16 years), middle-aged (about 40), aged (more than 60) and long-lived (roughly 86). To avoid experimental bias, donors of different ages were distributed randomly across sequencing lanes.

The library came from 5' RACE. For sequencing, an Illumina HiSeq 2500 was employed. A second 7 to 11 cycle PCR used a sample-barcoded 5' primer and a J-beta primer mix. A template-switch 5' adaptor carrying 12 random nucleotides introduced a unique molecular identifier onto each TCR beta cDNA molecule. Each sample yielded at least 2.5 million CDR3-containing paired-end reads. First-strand cDNA synthesis was performed from all RNA using the Mint cDNA synthesis kit, with priming by a TRBC-specific oligonucleotide. Following uracil-DNA glycosylase treatment, a first 18-cycle PCR with universal primers M1SS and BC2_uni_R was performed on all cDNA. For the original study's pipeline: Normalization of each sample was performed by random selection of 1 million high-quality reads, each carrying a distinct molecular identifier. Instead of being binned into consensus sequences, reads with shared molecular identifiers were discarded. MiTCR, run with a Q25 quality threshold and the strictest error-elimination algorithm, handled CDR3 identification, clonotype clustering and error correction. A nonparametric unseen species model with Euler transformation was used to estimate a lower bound on total TCR beta diversity. Using fastp trimming at Q25 and MiXCR clonotype assembly, TCRdb reanalyzed the public sequencing data and kept in-frame beta chains. CDR3 protein sequences are deduplicated, and each keeps its most common genes and DNA. TCRdb's processing, not the authors', yielded these V and J calls. The sample table records about 1.4 million distinct CDR3 sequences; approximately 60% of these occur just once. The ten largest account for 6.5% to 8% of the sample.

The donors were around 39 Caucasian individuals from Russia, aged about 6 to 95 years, who were systemically healthy. Each donor gave roughly 9 milliliters of peripheral blood, drawn into EDTA-treated Vacutainer tubes. Ficoll-Paque density-gradient centrifugation was used to isolate PBMCs, with at least 6.5 million per sample. Trizol reagent was used to extract total RNA from the PBMCs, yielding at least 6 micrograms per sample. The percentages of naive CD45RAhigh/CD27high T cells were determined by flow cytometry on a PBMC aliquot from every donor. The full study reports these points: As age increased, observed TCR beta diversity per million T cells dropped in a roughly linear way, and a significant reduction was already evident by age about 40. Because the CMV infection status of the donors was unknown, age-related changes in expanded clonotypes may potentially have been confounded. Compared with the aged group, the long-lived group had more naive CD4+ T cells, fewer expanded clones and increased TCR diversity, a pattern suggesting age selection. Conclusive comparison of naive and antigen-experienced compartments was prevented by the profiling of bulk unsorted PBMCs. There was a strong correlation between observed TCR beta diversity and the percentage of naive T cells measured by flow cytometry. Estimates of total diversity from one million sequenced T cells were regarded as lower bounds and underestimates.

The CDR3 runs 13 residues from the cysteine to the phenylalanine. Solely the CDR3 DNA is kept, with 39 bases framed from the first base. V has 6 bases trimmed and J has 1 base trimmed; junction bases matching no gene number 2. According to the germline V gene, CDR1 reads SQVTM and CDR2 reads ANQGSEA. This clonotype turned up a few times. Its antigen is currently not known. Per-base quality was not reported, and no clone a single base away is much larger than it. The TCR originated in a man younger than 35 in good health. Sequenced input: blood. The rearrangement joined TRBV29-1 to TRBJ2-7; TRBD2 fits 11 bases in the junction. This receptor carries the CDR3 CSVRLAGSYEQYF. The nucleotides read TGCAGCGTCAGACTAGCGGGGTCCTACGAGCAGTACTTC.